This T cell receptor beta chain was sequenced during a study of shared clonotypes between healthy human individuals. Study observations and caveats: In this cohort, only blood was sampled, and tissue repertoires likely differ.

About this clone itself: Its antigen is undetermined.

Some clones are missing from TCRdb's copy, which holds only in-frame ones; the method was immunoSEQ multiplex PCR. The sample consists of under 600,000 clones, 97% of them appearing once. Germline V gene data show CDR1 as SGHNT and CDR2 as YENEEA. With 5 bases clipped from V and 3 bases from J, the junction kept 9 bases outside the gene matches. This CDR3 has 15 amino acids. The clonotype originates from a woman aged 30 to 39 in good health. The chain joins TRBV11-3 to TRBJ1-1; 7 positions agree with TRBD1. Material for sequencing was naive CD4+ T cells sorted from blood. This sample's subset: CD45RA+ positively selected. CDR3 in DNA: TGTGCCAGCAGCCCGTCGGGACAGTCCTACACTGAAGCTTTCTTT. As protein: CASSPSGQSYTEAFF.